The subject of this entry is one T cell receptor (beta chain). Its antigen is as yet unknown. Vbeta (60) and Jbeta (13) primers were used in the PCR. Assay: immunoSEQ multiplex PCR; the TCRdb copy retains only in-frame clones and omits some. The top ten clones hold about 0.82% of a sample with about 170,000 clones, roughly 80% of them seen once. This entry comes from a study of cytomegalovirus exposure and HLA in healthy donors. Regarding the study as a whole: In the analysis, some V segments, TRBV6-2 and TRBV6-3 included, were excluded as indistinguishable.

The V and J ends lost 11 bases and 10 bases respectively, with 18 bases between them. Germline V gives CDR1 LNHDA, CDR2 SQIVND (reference sequence). CDR3 length: 12 residues. Specimen: PBMCs. V is TRBV19 and J is TRBJ1-5; no clear D gene. The sequence came from a woman younger than 30 in good health and CMV-seronegative. In nucleotides, the CDR3 is TGTGCCTGCGGAGGACTGGGAGGACCCCAGCATTTT. As protein: CACGGLGGPQHF.